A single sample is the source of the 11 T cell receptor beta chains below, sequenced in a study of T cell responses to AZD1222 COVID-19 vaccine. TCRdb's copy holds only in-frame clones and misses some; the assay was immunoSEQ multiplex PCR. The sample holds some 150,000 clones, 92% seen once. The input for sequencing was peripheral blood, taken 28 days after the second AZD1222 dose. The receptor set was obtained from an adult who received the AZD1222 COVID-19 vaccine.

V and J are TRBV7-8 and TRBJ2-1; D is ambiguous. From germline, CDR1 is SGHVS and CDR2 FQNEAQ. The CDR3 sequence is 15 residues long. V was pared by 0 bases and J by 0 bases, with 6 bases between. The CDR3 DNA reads TGTGCCAGCAGCTTAGCAGATTACTCCTACAATGAGCAGTTCTTC. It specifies CASSLADYSYNEQFF. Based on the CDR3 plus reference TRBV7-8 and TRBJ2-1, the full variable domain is GAGVSQSPRYKVAKRGQDVALRCDPISGHVSLFWYQQALGQGPEFLTYFQNEAQLDKSGLPSDRFFAERPEGSVSTLKIQRTQQEDSAVYLCASSLADYSYNEQFFGPGTRLTVL.

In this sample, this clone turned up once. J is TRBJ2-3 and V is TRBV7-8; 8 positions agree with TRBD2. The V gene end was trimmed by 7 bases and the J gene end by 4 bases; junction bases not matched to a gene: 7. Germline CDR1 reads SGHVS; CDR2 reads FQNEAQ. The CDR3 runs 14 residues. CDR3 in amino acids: CASTRGGASDTQYF. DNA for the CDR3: TGTGCCAGCACCCGGGGGGGGGCGTCAGATACGCAGTATTTT. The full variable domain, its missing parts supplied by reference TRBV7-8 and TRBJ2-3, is GAGVSQSPRYKVAKRGQDVALRCDPISGHVSLFWYQQALGQGPEFLTYFQNEAQLDKSGLPSDRFFAERPEGSVSTLKIQRTQQEDSAVYLCASTRGGASDTQYFGPGTRLTVL.

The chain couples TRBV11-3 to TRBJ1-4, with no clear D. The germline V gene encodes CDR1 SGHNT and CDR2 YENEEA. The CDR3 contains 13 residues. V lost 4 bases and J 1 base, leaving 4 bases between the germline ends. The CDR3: CASSSGTNEKLFF. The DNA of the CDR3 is TGTGCCAGCAGCTCGGGAACTAATGAAAAACTGTTTTTT.

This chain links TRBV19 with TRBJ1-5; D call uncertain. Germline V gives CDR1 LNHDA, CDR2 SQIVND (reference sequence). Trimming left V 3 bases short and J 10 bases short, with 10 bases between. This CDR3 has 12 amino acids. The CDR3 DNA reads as TGTGCCAGTAGTATCGAGGGTCGTCCCCAGCATTTT. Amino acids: CASSIEGRPQHF.

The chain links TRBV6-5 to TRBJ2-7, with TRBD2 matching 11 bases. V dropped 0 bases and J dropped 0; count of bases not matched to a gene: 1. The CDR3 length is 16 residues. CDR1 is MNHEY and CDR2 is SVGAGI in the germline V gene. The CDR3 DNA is TGTGCCAGCAGTTACTCCGGGACTAGCGGCTCCTACGAGCAGTACTTC. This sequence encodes CASSYSGTSGSYEQYF.

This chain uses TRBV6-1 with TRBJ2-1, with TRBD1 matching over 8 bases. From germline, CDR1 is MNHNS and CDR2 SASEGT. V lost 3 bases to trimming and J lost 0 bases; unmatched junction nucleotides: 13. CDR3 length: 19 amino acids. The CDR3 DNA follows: TGTGCCAGCAGTGACCCGAACGGCAGGGGGCAGAGCTCCTACAATGAGCAGTTCTTC. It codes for CASSDPNGRGQSSYNEQFF.

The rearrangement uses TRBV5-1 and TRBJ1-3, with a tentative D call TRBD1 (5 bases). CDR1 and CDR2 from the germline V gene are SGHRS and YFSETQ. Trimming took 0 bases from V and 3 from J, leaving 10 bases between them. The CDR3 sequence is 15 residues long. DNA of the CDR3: TGCGCCAGCAGCTTGGTCCAGGGTGGTGGAAACACCATATATTTT. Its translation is CASSLVQGGGNTIYF.

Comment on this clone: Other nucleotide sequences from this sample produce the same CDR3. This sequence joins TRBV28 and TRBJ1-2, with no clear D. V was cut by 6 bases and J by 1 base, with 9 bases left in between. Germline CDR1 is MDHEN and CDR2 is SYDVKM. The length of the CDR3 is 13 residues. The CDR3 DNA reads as TGTGCCAGCAGCCCCAGGTTTAACTATGGCTACACCTTC. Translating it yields CASSPRFNYGYTF.

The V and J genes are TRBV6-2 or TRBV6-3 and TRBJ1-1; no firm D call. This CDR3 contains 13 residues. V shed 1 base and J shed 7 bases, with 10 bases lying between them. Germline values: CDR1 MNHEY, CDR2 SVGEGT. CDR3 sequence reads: CASSYYQANEAFF. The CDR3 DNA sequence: TGTGCCAGCAGTTACTACCAGGCCAATGAAGCTTTCTTT.

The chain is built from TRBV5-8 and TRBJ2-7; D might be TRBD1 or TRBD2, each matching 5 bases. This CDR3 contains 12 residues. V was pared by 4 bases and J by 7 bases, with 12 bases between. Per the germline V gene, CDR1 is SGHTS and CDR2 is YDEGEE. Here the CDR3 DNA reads TGTGCCAGCAGCAGGGGCCGGGGAGAGCAGTACTTC. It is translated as CASSRGRGEQYF.

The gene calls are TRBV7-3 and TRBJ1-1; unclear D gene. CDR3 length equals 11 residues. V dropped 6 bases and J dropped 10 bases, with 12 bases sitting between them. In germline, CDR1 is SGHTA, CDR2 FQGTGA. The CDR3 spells CASRTYTRAFF. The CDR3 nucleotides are TGTGCCAGCAGAACGTACACGAGAGCTTTCTTT.